The text below deals with one T cell receptor beta chain. Authors of the study amplified TCR beta CDR3 regions from RNA transcripts. An initial round of RT-PCR targeting the TCR CDR3 relied on the HTBI primer set. Using its own MiXCR run on the multiplex PCR reads, TCRdb lists one record per CDR3 protein. The sample shows a few hundred thousand distinct CDR3 sequences, approximately 14% of them seen only once. The sample belongs to a study of T cells in Graves' hyperthyroidism and ophthalmopathy. On the study more broadly: Peripheral blood was secured at the point of initial diagnosis, before any treatment.

Graves' hyperthyroidism showing no ophthalmopathy progression within 18 months was considered stable. Each diagnosis was grounded in clinical symptoms, serum thyroxine and TRAb, thyroid ultrasound, and orbital computed tomography. The CDR3 extends over 12 amino acids. Germline lookup yields CDR1 MNHEY and CDR2 SMNVEV (reference sequence). This chain joins TRBV27 and TRBJ2-3, with 9 bases matching TRBD2. The sequenced sample was blood. This TCR came from a woman in her 30s with Graves' hyperthyroidism. CDR3: CAVGLAGNTQYF. CDR3 nucleotides: TGTGCAGTCGGGCTAGCGGGAAATACGCAGTATTTT.